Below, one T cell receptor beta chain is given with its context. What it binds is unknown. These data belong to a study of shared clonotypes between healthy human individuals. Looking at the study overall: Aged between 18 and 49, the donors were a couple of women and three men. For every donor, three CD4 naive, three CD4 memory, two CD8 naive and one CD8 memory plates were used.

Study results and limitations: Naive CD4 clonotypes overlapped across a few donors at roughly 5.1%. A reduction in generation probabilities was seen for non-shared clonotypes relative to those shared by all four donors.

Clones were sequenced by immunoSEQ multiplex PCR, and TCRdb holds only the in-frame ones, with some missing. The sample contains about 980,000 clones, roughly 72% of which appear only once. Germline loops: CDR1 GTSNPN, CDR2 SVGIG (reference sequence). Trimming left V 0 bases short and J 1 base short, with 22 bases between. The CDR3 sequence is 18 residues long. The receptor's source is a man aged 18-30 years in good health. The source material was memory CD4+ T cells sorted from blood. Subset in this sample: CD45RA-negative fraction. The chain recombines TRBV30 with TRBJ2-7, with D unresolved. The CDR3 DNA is TGTGCCTGGAGTGTAGGGCTAAGCAGCCTGACTCCTTCCTACGAGCAGTACTTC. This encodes CAWSVGLSSLTPSYEQYF.